These 3 T cell receptor beta chains were sequenced from one sample in a study of T cell changes during pregnancy in multiple sclerosis. The assay was immunoSEQ multiplex PCR, and TCRdb's table has in-frame clones only and misses some. Found here are 19,000 or so clones, approximately 86% of them singletons; the top ten hold around 12%. Sequencing used CD8+ T cells from peripheral blood mononuclear cells, obtained after pregnancy. The receptors were gathered from a female donor in good health, enrolled as a control in a pregnancy study.

The chain recombines TRBV14 with TRBJ2-1; 11 positions match TRBD2. CDR3 size: 18 residues. V was pared by 1 base and J by 4 bases, with 9 bases of the junction left unmatched. Germline CDR1 and CDR2: SGHDN and FVKESK. CDR3 DNA sequence: TGTGCCAGCAGCCAAGGACCCCATAGCGGGAGGGAATACAATGAGCAGTTCTTC. This translates into CASSQGPHSGREYNEQFF.

V and J are TRBV27 and TRBJ2-5; 8 nucleotides agree with TRBD1. The germline V gene encodes CDR1 MNHEY and CDR2 SMNVEV (reference sequence). This CDR3 comprises 14 residues. With 5 bases clipped from V and 0 bases from J, the junction kept 2 bases outside the gene matches. CDR3 residues: CASSLQGDQETQYF. In DNA form, the CDR3 reads TGTGCCAGCAGTCTACAGGGGGACCAAGAGACCCAGTACTTC.

This chain connects TRBV19 to TRBJ1-5; 7 bases agree with TRBD1. With 5 bases clipped from V and 4 bases from J, the junction kept 8 bases outside the gene matches. The CDR3 runs 15 residues. Germline CDR1 LNHDA, CDR2 SQIVND (reference sequence). CDR3 residues: CASSLTGTENQPQHF. CDR3 sequence (DNA): TGTGCCAGTAGTCTTACCGGGACAGAGAATCAGCCCCAGCATTTT.